These T cell receptor beta chains were read from a single sample in a study of blood T cell repertoires in COVID-19. The method was immunoSEQ multiplex PCR; TCRdb's version includes in-frame clones alone and lacks a portion of them. The sample holds a few hundred thousand clones; almost 85% are singletons and the top ten take about 2.4%. Sequencing input: peripheral blood. The receptors originated from a woman in her 70s with COVID-19, enrolled during active disease. The CDR3 runs from the conserved cysteine through the conserved F or W. Fields, in order: V gene, clone size, J gene, D gene, CDR3 DNA, CDR3 protein. D genes are given only for firm matches. Not every row has a clone size; where given, it reads once, few, many or a size class.

V: TRBV7-9; size: NA; J: TRBJ1-2; D: NA; DNA: TGTGCCAGCAGTTCAAGGAACAGGGTTGGCTACACCTTC; CDR3: CASSSRNRVGYTF
V: TRBV4-3; size: NA; J: TRBJ2-7; D: NA; DNA: TGCGCCAGCAGCCAAGCTCGGGGTAGTTACGAGCAGTACTTC; CDR3: CASSQARGSYEQYF
V: TRBV7-2; size: NA; J: TRBJ2-5; D: TRBD2; DNA: TGTGCCAGCAGCAGGAGACTAGCGGGAGGAGAGACCCAGTACTTC; CDR3: CASSRRLAGGETQYF
V: TRBV6-5; size: NA; J: TRBJ2-1; D: NA; DNA: TGTGCCAGCAGTCTCCGGGACAAATACAATGAGCAGTTCTTC; CDR3: CASSLRDKYNEQFF
V: TRBV3-1/TRBV3-2; size: once; J: TRBJ1-1; D: TRBD1; DNA: TGTGCCAGCAGCACCCGGGACAGGGTTAACACTGAAGCTTTCTTT; CDR3: CASSTRDRVNTEAFF
V: TRBV5-1; size: NA; J: TRBJ2-1; D: TRBD2; DNA: TGCGCCAGCAGCTTGGTACTAGCGGGAAGCAATGAGCAGTTCTTC; CDR3: CASSLVLAGSNEQFF
V: TRBV2; size: NA; J: TRBJ2-5; D: NA; DNA: TGTGCCAGCAGTGAGTGGGGGCCTGGAGAGACCCAGTACTTC; CDR3: CASSEWGPGETQYF
V: TRBV3-1/TRBV3-2; size: few; J: TRBJ1-2; D: NA; DNA: TGTGCCAGCAGCCAAGGGAACGAGGGTGGCTACACCTTC; CDR3: CASSQGNEGGYTF
V: TRBV10-3; size: few; J: TRBJ2-1; D: TRBD2; DNA: TGTGCCACCCAACAGCCTAGCGGGAGACCTAGTGAGCAGTTCTTC; CDR3: CATQQPSGRPSEQFF
V: TRBV25-1; size: NA; J: TRBJ2-2; D: NA; DNA: TGTGCCAGCAGTGACCGGGACAGAGGCGGGGTGGGTACCGGGGAGCTGTTTTTT; CDR3: CASSDRDRGGVGTGELFF
V: TRBV3-1/TRBV3-2; size: NA; J: TRBJ2-7; D: NA; DNA: TGTGCCAGCAGCCAATGGGGCAGGAACTACGAGCAGTACTTC; CDR3: CASSQWGRNYEQYF
V: TRBV10-1; size: NA; J: TRBJ2-7; D: TRBD1; DNA: TGCGCCAGCAGTGAGCCCCGGACAGGGTACGAGCAGTACTTC; CDR3: CASSEPRTGYEQYF
V: TRBV11-2; size: NA; J: TRBJ1-1; D: NA; DNA: TGTGCCAGCAGCGTCAGTCCGGGACTGTCGAACACTGAAGCTTTCTTT; CDR3: CASSVSPGLSNTEAFF
V: TRBV27; size: NA; J: TRBJ2-7; D: TRBD1; DNA: TGTGCCAGCAGTCCCCGGGGACAGGGGGCGCCTTACGAGCAGTACTTC; CDR3: CASSPRGQGAPYEQYF
V: TRBV4-2; size: NA; J: TRBJ2-4; D: NA; DNA: TGTGCCAGCAGCCACAACAAAAACATTCAGTACTTC; CDR3: CASSHNKNIQYF
V: TRBV2; size: NA; J: TRBJ2-1; D: NA; DNA: TGTGCCAGCAGTGTCGCTCCTTTGGACAGTAGACTCTTC; CDR3: CASSVAPLDSRLF
V: TRBV3-1/TRBV3-2; size: NA; J: TRBJ2-7; D: NA; DNA: TGTGCCAGCAAACGAGGGCAGGGACTCAACGAGCAGTACTTC; CDR3: CASKRGQGLNEQYF
V: TRBV3-1/TRBV3-2; size: NA; J: TRBJ2-7; D: TRBD2; DNA: TGTGCCAGCAGCCGAGGACTAGCGGGGGCATCAGTCAGGGAGCAGTACTTC; CDR3: CASSRGLAGASVREQYF
V: TRBV5-1; size: NA; J: TRBJ2-1; D: TRBD1; DNA: TGCGCCAGCAGCTGGGGGACAGCCGACTTCTACAATGAGCAGTTCTTC; CDR3: CASSWGTADFYNEQFF
V: TRBV11-3; size: NA; J: TRBJ2-3; D: NA; DNA: TGTGCCAGCAGCTTAGAGGACTCCACAGATACGCAGTATTTT; CDR3: CASSLEDSTDTQYF
V: TRBV30; size: NA; J: TRBJ2-4; D: TRBD1; DNA: TGTGCCTGGAGTACGGCAGGGGGTGGAAACATTCAGTACTTC; CDR3: CAWSTAGGGNIQYF
V: TRBV19; size: once; J: TRBJ2-3; D: NA; DNA: TGTGCCAGTGGACAGTCCGGGAGGATTGATACGCAGTATTTT; CDR3: CASGQSGRIDTQYF
V: TRBV4-1; size: NA; J: TRBJ2-6; D: NA; DNA: TGCGCCAGCAGCCAAGGACAGTCTCCCTCTGGGGCCAACGTCCTGACTTTC; CDR3: CASSQGQSPSGANVLTF
V: TRBV29-1; size: NA; J: TRBJ2-3; D: NA; DNA: TGCAGCGTTGGAGGAACCGCAGATACGCAGTATTTT; CDR3: CSVGGTADTQYF
V: TRBV7-2; size: NA; J: TRBJ1-2; D: NA; DNA: TGTGCCAGCAGCTTAGCGCGGCAGTCTTATGGCTACACCTTC; CDR3: CASSLARQSYGYTF
V: TRBV5-1; size: NA; J: TRBJ2-7; D: NA; DNA: TGCGCCAGCAGCTTCCGTTTGGTAGACGAGCAGTACTTC; CDR3: CASSFRLVDEQYF
V: TRBV2; size: NA; J: TRBJ1-3; D: NA; DNA: TGTGCCAGCAGTGACACACCTCGCTCTGGAAACACCATATATTTT; CDR3: CASSDTPRSGNTIYF
V: TRBV18; size: NA; J: TRBJ1-2; D: TRBD1; DNA: TGTGCCAGCTCACCCGCAGCCTCGGACAGGGGAAGCGGCTACACCTTC; CDR3: CASSPAASDRGSGYTF
V: TRBV19; size: NA; J: TRBJ1-4; D: NA; DNA: TGTGCCAGTAGTATCTGGACAGCTAATGAAAAACTGTTTTTT; CDR3: CASSIWTANEKLFF
V: TRBV19; size: NA; J: TRBJ1-2; D: NA; DNA: TGTGCCAGTAGACCCGCCGGAGGGAGGGATGGCTACACCTTC; CDR3: CASRPAGGRDGYTF
V: TRBV4-3; size: NA; J: TRBJ1-1; D: TRBD1; DNA: TGCGCCAGCAGCCAAGACAGGGGGCCGAACACTGAAGCTTTCTTT; CDR3: CASSQDRGPNTEAFF
V: TRBV11-3; size: NA; J: TRBJ1-2; D: TRBD1; DNA: TGTGCCAGCAGCTCTCGGGGACAGGGGGAGATCTATGGCTACACCTTC; CDR3: CASSSRGQGEIYGYTF
V: TRBV10-3; size: NA; J: TRBJ1-2; D: TRBD1; DNA: TGTGCCATCAGGAGTACAGGGGGCGAAAGTGGCTACACCTTC; CDR3: CAIRSTGGESGYTF
V: TRBV6-6; size: NA; J: TRBJ2-3; D: TRBD1; DNA: TGTGCCACCAGGACAGGGGGCGTAGATACGCAGTATTTT; CDR3: CATRTGGVDTQYF
V: TRBV11-2; size: NA; J: TRBJ2-1; D: NA; DNA: TGTGCCAGCAGCCTAACAGGGTTTGGTTCGTTCTTC; CDR3: CASSLTGFGSFF
V: TRBV30; size: NA; J: TRBJ1-2; D: TRBD1; DNA: TGTGCCCGGCGACAGGGGCCTAACTATGGCTACACCTTC; CDR3: CARRQGPNYGYTF
V: TRBV18; size: NA; J: TRBJ1-1; D: NA; DNA: TGTGCCAGCTCACCTATCAGGGGTACTGAAGCTTTCTTT; CDR3: CASSPIRGTEAFF
V: TRBV5-1; size: NA; J: TRBJ2-7; D: TRBD1; DNA: TGCGCCAGCAGCTCTCAGACAGGGGGCAACGAGCAGTACTTC; CDR3: CASSSQTGGNEQYF
V: TRBV6-5; size: NA; J: TRBJ2-7; D: TRBD2; DNA: TGTGCCAGCACCAGCGGGACTAGCGAGTACGAGCAGTACTTC; CDR3: CASTSGTSEYEQYF
V: TRBV2; size: NA; J: TRBJ1-5; D: NA; DNA: TGTGCCAGCAGTGGAGGGCTCCATCAGCCCCAGCATTTT; CDR3: CASSGGLHQPQHF
V: TRBV27; size: once; J: TRBJ2-7; D: TRBD2; DNA: TGTGCCAGCAGTCTTATAGGCCTAGCGGGAGGGATAGTAGGGCAGTACTTC; CDR3: CASSLIGLAGGIVGQYF
V: TRBV29-1; size: once; J: TRBJ1-2; D: NA; DNA: TGCAGCGTCAAAGGGGTCCACTATGGCTACACCTTC; CDR3: CSVKGVHYGYTF
V: TRBV11-3; size: NA; J: TRBJ2-1; D: NA; DNA: TGTGCCAGCAGCTTTGCCCTGAGTGAGACTAGGGCTTACAATGAGCAGTTCTTC; CDR3: CASSFALSETRAYNEQFF
V: TRBV6-5; size: NA; J: TRBJ1-1; D: TRBD1; DNA: TGTGCCAGCAGTCATGACAGGGGGAACACTGAAGCTTTCTTT; CDR3: CASSHDRGNTEAFF
V: TRBV5-1; size: NA; J: TRBJ1-6; D: TRBD1; DNA: TGCGCCAGCAGCCTACAGGGGGATAGTAATTCACCCCTCCACTTT; CDR3: CASSLQGDSNSPLHF
V: TRBV3-1/TRBV3-2; size: NA; J: TRBJ1-2; D: NA; DNA: TGTGCCAGCAGCCAACTTTGGGTTATTCGAGGTGGCTACACCTTC; CDR3: CASSQLWVIRGGYTF
V: TRBV11-3; size: NA; J: TRBJ2-7; D: TRBD2; DNA: TGTGCCAGCAGCAAAGCCCCTAGCGGGAGGGCGAGCGAGCAGTACTTC; CDR3: CASSKAPSGRASEQYF
V: TRBV6-5; size: once; J: TRBJ1-5; D: NA; DNA: TGTGCCAGCATTCGCGGGACCCGGAATGAGCCCCAGCATTTT; CDR3: CASIRGTRNEPQHF
V: TRBV6-6; size: many; J: TRBJ2-7; D: TRBD1; DNA: TGTGCCAGCAGTTCGACAGGGGCGTTCTCCTACGAGCAGTACTTC; CDR3: CASSSTGAFSYEQYF
V: TRBV29-1; size: NA; J: TRBJ1-1; D: NA; DNA: TGCAGCGCGTACAGGGACAACACTGAAGCTTTCTTT; CDR3: CSAYRDNTEAFF